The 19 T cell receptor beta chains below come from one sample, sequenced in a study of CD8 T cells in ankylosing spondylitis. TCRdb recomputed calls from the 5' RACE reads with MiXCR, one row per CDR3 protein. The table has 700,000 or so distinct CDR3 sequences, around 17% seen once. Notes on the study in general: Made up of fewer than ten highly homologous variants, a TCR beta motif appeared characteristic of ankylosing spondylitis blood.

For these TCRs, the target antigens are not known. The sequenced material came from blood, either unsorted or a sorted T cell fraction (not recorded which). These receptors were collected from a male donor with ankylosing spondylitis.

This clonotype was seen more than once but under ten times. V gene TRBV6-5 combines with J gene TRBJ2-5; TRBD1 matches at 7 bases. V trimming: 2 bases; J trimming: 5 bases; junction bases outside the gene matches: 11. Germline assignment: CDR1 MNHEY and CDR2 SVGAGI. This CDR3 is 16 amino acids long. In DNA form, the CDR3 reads TGTGCCAGCAGTTACCTAAATACAGGGGCTTGGGAGACCCAGTACTTC. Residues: CASSYLNTGAWETQYF.

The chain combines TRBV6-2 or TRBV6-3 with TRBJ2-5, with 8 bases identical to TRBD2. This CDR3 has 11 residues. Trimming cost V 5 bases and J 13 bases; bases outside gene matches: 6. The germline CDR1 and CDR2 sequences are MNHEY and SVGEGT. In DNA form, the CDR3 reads TGTGCCAGCAGTCCCGGGAGCGGGAGGTACTTC. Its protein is CASSPGSGRYF.

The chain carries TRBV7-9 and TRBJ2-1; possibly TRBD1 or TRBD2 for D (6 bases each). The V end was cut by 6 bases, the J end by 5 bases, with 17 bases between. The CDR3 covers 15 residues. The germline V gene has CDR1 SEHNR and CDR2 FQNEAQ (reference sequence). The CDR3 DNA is TGTGCCAGCAGTAACTGGGGGCGGGGCGACAATGAGCAGTTCTTC. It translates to CASSNWGRGDNEQFF.

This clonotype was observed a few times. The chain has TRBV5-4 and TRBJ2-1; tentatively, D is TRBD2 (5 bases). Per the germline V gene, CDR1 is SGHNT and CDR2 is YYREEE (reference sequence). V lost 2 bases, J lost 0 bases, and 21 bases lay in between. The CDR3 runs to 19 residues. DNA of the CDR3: TGTGCCAGCAGCTTTGGACTCCTATCTCCCCCCCGCTCCTACAATGAGCAGTTCTTC. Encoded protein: CASSFGLLSPPRSYNEQFF.

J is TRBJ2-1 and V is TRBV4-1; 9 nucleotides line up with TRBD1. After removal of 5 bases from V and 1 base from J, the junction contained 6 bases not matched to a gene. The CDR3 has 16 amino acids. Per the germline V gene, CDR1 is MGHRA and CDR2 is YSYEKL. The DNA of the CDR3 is TGCGCCAGCAGCGACCGTGACAGGGGGTCCTACAATGAGCAGTTCTTC. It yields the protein CASSDRDRGSYNEQFF.

The CDR3 DNA reads as TGTGCCTGGAGTGGGTTCCCGGTGGATGAGCAGTTCTTC. It encodes CAWSGFPVDEQFF. The genes are TRBV30 and TRBJ2-1; D is uncertain. This CDR3 contains 13 residues. The ends were cut back, 1 base at V and 8 bases at J, with 12 bases in the middle. CDR1 and CDR2 (germline): GTSNPN, SVGIG (reference sequence).

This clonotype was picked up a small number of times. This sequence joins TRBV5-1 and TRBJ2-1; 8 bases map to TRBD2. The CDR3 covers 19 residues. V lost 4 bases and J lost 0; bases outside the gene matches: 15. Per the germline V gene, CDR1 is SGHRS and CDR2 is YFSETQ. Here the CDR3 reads CASSHGGWREASSYNEQFF. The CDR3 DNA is TGCGCCAGCAGCCACGGTGGTTGGCGGGAGGCGAGCTCCTACAATGAGCAGTTCTTC.

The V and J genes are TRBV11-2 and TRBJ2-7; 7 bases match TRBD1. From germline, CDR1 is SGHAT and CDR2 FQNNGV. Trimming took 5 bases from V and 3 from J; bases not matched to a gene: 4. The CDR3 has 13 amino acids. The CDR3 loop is CASSGDSYYEQYF. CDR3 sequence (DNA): TGTGCCAGCAGCGGGGACAGCTACTACGAGCAGTACTTC.

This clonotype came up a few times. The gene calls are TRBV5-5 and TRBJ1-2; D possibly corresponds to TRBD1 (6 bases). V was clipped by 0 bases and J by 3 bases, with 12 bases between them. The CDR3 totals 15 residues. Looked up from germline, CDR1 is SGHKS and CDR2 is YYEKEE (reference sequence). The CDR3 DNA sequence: TGTGCCAGCAGCTTGGTTGCGGGGGCCGACTATGGCTACACCTTC. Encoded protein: CASSLVAGADYGYTF. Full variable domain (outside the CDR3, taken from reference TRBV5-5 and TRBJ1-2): DAGVTQSPTHLIKTRGQQVTLRCSPISGHKSVSWYQQVLGQGPQFIFQYYEKEERGRGNFPDRFSARQFPNYSSELNVNALLLGDSALYLCASSLVAGADYGYTFGSGTRLTVV.

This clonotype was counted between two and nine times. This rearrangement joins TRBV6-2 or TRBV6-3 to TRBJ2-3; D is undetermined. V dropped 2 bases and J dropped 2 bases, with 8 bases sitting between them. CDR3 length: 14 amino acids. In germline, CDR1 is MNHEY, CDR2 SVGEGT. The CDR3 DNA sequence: TGTGCCAGCAGTTACAATCGGGCCACAGATACGCAGTATTTT. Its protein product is CASSYNRATDTQYF.

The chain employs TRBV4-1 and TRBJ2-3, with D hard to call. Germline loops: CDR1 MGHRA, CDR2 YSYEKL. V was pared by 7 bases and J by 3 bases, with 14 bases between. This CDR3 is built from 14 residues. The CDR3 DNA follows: TGCGCCAGCACCAATTTATTTGTGACAGATACGCAGTATTTT. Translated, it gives CASTNLFVTDTQYF.

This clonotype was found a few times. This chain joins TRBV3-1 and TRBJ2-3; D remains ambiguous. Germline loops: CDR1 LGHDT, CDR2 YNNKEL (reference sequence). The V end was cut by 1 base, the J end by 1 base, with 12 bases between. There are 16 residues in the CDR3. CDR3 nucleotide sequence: TGTGCCAGCAGCCAAGTTCCGGGCCGGGGCACAGATACGCAGTATTTT. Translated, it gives CASSQVPGRGTDTQYF.

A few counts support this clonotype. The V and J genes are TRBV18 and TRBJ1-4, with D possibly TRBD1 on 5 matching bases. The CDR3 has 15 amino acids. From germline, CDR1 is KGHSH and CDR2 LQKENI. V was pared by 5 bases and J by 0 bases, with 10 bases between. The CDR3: CASSVTGPTNEKLFF. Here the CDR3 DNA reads TGTGCCAGCTCAGTCACAGGACCAACTAATGAAAAACTGTTTTTT. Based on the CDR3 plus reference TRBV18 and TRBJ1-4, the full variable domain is NAGVMQNPRHLVRRRGQEARLRCSPMKGHSHVYWYRQLPEEGLKFMVYLQKENIIDESGMPKERFSAEFPKEGPSILRIQQVVRGDSAAYFCASSVTGPTNEKLFFGSGTQLSVL.

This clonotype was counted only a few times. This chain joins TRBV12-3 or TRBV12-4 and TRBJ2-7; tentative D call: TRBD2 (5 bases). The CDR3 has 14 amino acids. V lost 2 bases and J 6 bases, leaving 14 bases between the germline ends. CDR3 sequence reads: CASSLITGSGEQYF. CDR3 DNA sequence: TGTGCCAGCAGTTTAATTACGGGATCTGGCGAGCAGTACTTC.

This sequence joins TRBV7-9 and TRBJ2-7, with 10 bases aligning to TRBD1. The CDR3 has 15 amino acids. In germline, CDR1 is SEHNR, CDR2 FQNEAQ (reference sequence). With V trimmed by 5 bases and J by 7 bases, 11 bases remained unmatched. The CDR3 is CASSPGQGGSREQYF. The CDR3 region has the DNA TGTGCCAGCAGCCCCGGACAGGGGGGGAGTAGAGAGCAGTACTTC.

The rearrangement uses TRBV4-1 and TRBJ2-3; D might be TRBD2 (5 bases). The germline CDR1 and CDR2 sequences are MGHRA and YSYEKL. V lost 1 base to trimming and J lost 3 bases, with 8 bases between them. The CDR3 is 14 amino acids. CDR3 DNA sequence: TGCGCCAGCAGCCAAGTCGGGATAACAGATACGCAGTATTTT. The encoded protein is CASSQVGITDTQYF.

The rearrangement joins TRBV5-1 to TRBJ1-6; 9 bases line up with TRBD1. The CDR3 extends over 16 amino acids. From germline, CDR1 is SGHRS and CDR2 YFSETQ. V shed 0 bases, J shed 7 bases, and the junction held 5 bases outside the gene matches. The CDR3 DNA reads TGCGCCAGCAGCTTGGTGACAGGGGGTTCCAATTCACCCCTCCACTTT. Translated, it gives CASSLVTGGSNSPLHF.

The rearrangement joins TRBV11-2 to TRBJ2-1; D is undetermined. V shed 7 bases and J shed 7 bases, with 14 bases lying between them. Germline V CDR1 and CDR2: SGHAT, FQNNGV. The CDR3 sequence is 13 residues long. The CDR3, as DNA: TGTGCCAGCATCTCCCCCAGCACGAATGAGCAGTTCTTC. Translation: CASISPSTNEQFF.

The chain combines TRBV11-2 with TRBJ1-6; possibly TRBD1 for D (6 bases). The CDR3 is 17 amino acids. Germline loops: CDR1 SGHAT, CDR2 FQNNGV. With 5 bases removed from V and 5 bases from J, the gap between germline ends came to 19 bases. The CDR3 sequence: CASSTGQTADHNSPLHF. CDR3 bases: TGTGCCAGCAGCACCGGACAGACCGCTGACCATAATTCACCCCTCCACTTT. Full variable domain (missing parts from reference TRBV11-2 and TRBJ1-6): EAGVAQSPRYKIIEKRQSVAFWCNPISGHATLYWYQQILGQGPKLLIQFQNNGVVDDSQLPKDRFSAERLKGVDSTLKIQPAKLEDSAVYLCASSTGQTADHNSPLHFGNGTRLTVT.